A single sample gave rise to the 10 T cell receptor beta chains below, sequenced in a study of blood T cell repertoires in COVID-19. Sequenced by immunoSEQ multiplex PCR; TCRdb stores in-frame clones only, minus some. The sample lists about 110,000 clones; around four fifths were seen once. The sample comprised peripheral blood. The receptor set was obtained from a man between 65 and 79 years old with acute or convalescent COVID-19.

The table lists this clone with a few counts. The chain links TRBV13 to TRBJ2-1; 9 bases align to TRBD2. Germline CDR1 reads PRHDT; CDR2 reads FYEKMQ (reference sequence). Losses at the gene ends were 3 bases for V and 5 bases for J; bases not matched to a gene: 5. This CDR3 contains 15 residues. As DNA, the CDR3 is TGTGCCAGCAGCTTTCTAGCGGGGCACAACAATGAGCAGTTCTTC. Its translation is CASSFLAGHNNEQFF.

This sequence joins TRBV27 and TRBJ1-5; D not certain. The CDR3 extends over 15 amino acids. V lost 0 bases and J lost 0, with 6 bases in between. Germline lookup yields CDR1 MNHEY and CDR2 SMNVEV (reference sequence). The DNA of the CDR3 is TGTGCCAGCAGTTTATCCAAGCTTAGCAATCAGCCCCAGCATTTT. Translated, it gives CASSLSKLSNQPQHF.

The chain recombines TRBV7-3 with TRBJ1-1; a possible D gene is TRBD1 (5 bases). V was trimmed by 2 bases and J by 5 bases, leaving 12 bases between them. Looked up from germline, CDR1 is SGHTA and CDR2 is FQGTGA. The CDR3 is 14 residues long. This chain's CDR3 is CASSLDTGGTEAFF. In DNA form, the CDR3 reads TGTGCCAGCAGCTTAGATACAGGTGGGACTGAAGCTTTCTTT.

The DNA for the CDR3 is TGTGCCAGCAGAACGACTAGCGGGAACACAGATACGCAGTATTTT. Translated: CASRTTSGNTDTQYF. J is TRBJ2-3 and V is TRBV7-2; TRBD2 agrees at 11 bases. The CDR3 length is 15 residues. CDR1 is SGHTA and CDR2 is FQGNSA in the germline V gene. The J segment lost 2 bases and the V segment lost 6 bases, leaving 4 bases of the junction unmatched.

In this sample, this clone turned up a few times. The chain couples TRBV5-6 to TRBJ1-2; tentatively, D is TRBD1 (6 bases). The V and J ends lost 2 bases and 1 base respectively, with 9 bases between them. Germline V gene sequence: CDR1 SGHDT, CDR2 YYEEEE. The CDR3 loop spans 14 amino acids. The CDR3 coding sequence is TGTGCCAGCAGCTTTGGGGGCTTTAACTATGGCTACACCTTC. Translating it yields CASSFGGFNYGYTF.

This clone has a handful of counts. This chain's CDR3 is CASSFNSGGAAGELFF. As DNA, the CDR3 is TGTGCCAGCAGCTTCAATAGCGGGGGGGCCGCCGGGGAGCTGTTTTTT. V usage is TRBV7-3 and J usage is TRBJ2-2, with TRBD2 matching over 11 bases. The germline V gene has CDR1 SGHTA and CDR2 FQGTGA. This CDR3 has 16 residues. Trimming at V came to 3 bases and at J to 6 bases, leaving 6 bases not matched to a gene.

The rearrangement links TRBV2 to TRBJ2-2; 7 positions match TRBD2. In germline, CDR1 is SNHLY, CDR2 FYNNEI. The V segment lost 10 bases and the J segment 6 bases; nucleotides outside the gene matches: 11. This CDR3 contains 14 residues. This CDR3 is CAIQLARTAGELFF. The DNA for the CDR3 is TGTGCCATACAACTAGCGCGGACGGCCGGGGAGCTGTTTTTT.

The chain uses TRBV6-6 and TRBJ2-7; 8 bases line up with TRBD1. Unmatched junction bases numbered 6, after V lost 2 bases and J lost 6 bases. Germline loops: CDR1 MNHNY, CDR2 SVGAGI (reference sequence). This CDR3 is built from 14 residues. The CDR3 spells CASSYPGQGGEQYF. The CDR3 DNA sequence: TGTGCCAGCAGTTACCCAGGACAGGGTGGCGAGCAGTACTTC.

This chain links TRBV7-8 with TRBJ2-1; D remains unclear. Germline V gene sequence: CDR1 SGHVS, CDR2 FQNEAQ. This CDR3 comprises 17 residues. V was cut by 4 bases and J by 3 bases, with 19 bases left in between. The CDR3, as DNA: TGTGCCAGCAGCTCCCTGAGAGGTCTAGATCTCTACAATGAGCAGTTCTTC. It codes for CASSSLRGLDLYNEQFF.

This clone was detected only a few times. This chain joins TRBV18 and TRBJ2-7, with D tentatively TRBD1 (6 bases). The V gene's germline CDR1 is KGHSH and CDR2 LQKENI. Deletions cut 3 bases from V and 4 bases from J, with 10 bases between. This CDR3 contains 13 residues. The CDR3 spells CASSPQTGYEQYF. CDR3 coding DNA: TGTGCCAGCTCACCGCAGACAGGTTACGAGCAGTACTTC. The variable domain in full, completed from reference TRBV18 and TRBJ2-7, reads NAGVMQNPRHLVRRRGQEARLRCSPMKGHSHVYWYRQLPEEGLKFMVYLQKENIIDESGMPKERFSAEFPKEGPSILRIQQVVRGDSAAYFCASSPQTGYEQYFGPGTRLTVT.